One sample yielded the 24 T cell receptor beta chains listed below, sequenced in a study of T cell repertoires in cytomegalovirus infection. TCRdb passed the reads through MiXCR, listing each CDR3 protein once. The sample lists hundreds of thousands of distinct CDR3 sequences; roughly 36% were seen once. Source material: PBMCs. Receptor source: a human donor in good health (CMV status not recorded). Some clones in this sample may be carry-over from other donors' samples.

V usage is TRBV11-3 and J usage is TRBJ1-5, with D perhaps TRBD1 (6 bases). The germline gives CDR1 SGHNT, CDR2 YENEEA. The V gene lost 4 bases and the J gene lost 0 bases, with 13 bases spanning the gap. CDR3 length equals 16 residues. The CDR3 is CASSSEGGYSNQPQHF. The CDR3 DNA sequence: TGTGCCAGCAGCTCCGAGGGGGGATATAGCAATCAGCCCCAGCATTTT.

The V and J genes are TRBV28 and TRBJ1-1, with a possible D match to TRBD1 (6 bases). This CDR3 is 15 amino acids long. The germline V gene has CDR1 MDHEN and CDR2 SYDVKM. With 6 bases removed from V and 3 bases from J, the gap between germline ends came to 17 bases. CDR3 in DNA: TGTGCCAGCAGACACAGGGTGAGGTCCCACACTGAAGCTTTCTTT. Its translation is CASRHRVRSHTEAFF.

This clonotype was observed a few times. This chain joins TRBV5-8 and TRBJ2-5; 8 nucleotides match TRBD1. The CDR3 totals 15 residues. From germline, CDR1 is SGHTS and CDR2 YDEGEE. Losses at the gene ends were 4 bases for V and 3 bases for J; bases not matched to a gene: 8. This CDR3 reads CASSTGQGREETQYF. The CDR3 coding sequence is TGTGCCAGCAGCACCGGACAGGGTAGGGAAGAGACCCAGTACTTC.

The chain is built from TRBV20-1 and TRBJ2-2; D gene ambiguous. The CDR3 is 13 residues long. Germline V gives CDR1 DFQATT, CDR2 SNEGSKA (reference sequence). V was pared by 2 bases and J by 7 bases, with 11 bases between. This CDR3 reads CSARKTVHGELFF. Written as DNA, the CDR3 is TGCAGTGCTAGAAAGACTGTCCACGGGGAGCTGTTTTTT.

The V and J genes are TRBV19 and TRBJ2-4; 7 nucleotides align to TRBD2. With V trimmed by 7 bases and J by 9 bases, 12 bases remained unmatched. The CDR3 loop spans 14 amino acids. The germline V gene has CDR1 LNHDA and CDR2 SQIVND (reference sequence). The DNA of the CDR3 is TGTGCCAGTAAACGACGGGGGGACTACGGCATTCAGTACTTC. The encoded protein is CASKRRGDYGIQYF.

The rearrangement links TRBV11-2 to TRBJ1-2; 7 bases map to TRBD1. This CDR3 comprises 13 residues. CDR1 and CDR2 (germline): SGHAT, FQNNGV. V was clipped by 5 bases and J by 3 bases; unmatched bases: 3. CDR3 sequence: CASSPQGHYGYTF. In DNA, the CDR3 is TGTGCCAGCAGCCCACAGGGGCACTATGGCTACACCTTC. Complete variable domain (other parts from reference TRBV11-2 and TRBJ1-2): EAGVAQSPRYKIIEKRQSVAFWCNPISGHATLYWYQQILGQGPKLLIQFQNNGVVDDSQLPKDRFSAERLKGVDSTLKIQPAKLEDSAVYLCASSPQGHYGYTFGSGTRLTVV.

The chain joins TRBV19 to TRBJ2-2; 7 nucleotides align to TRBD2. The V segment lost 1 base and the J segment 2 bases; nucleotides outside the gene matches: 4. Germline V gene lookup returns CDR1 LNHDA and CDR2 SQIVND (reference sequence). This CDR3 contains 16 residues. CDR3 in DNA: TGTGCCAGTAGTATAGGGCTAGCGGTTAACACCGGGGAGCTGTTTTTT. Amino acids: CASSIGLAVNTGELFF.

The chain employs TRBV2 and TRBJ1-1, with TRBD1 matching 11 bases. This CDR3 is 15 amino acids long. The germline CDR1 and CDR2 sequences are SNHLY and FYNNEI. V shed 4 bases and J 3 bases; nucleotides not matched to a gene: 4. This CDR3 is CASSGTGGAYTEAFF. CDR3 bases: TGTGCCAGCAGTGGGACAGGGGGCGCGTACACTGAAGCTTTCTTT. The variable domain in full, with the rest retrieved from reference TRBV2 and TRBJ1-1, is EPEVTQTPSHQVTQMGQEVILRCVPISNHLYFYWYRQILGQKVEFLVSFYNNEISEKSEIFDDQFSVERPDGSNFTLKIRSTKLEDSAMYFCASSGTGGAYTEAFFGQGTRLTVV.

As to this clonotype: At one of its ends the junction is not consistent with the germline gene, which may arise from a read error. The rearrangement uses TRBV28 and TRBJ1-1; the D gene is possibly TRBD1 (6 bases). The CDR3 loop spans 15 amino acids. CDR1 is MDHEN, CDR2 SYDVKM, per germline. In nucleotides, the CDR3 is TGTGCCAGCAGTCCCCCCCGGACAGAAAACACTGAAGCTCTCTTT. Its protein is CASSPPRTENTEALF.

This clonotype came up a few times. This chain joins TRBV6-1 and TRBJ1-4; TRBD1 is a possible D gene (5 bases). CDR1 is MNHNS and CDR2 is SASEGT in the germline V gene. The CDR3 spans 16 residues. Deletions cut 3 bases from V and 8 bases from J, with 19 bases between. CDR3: CASSDAGEGLGEKLFF. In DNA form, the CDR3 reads TGTGCCAGCAGTGACGCGGGAGAGGGGTTAGGAGAAAAACTGTTTTTT.

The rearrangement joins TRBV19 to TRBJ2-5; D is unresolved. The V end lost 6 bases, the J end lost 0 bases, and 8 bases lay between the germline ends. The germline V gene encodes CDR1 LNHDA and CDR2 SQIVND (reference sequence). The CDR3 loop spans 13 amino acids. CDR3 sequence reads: CASRDVYQETQYF. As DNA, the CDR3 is TGTGCCAGTAGGGACGTCTACCAAGAGACCCAGTACTTC.

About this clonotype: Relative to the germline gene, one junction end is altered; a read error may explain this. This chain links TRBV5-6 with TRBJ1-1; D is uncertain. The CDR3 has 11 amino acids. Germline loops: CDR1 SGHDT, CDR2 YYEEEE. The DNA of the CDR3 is TGTGACAGCAGATGGACCGTTGAAGCTTTATTT. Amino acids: CDSRWTVEALF.

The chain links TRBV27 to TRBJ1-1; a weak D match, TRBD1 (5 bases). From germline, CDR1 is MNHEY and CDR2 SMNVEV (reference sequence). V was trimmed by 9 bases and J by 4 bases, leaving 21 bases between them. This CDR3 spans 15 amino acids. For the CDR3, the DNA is TGTGCCAGTTCGCCTCTTCCGGGACGGAGCACTGAAGCTTTCTTT. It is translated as CASSPLPGRSTEAFF.

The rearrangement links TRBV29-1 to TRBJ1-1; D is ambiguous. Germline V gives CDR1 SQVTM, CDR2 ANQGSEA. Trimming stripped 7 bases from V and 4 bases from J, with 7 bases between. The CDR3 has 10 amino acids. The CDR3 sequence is CSGLGTEAFF. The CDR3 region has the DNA TGCAGCGGACTCGGCACTGAAGCTTTCTTT.

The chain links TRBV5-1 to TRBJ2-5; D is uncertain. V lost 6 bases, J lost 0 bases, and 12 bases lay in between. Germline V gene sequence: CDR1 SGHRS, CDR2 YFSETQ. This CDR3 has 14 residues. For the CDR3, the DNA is TGCGCCAGCAACCCCCCTCGGGACCAAGAGACCCAGTACTTC. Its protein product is CASNPPRDQETQYF.

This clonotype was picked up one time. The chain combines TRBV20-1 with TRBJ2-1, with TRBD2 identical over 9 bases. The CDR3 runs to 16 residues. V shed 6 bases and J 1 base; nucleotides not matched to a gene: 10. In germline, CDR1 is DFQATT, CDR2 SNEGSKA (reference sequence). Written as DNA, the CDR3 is TGCAGTGCCTATCTAACGACTAGCGGTTCCTACAATGAGCAGTTCTTC. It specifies CSAYLTTSGSYNEQFF.

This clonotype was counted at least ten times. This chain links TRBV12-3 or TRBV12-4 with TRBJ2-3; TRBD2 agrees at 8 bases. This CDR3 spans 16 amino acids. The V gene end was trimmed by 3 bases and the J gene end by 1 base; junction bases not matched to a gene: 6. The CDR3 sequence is CASSFLGLVGTDTQYF. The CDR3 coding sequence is TGTGCCAGCAGTTTTTTGGGACTAGTCGGCACAGATACGCAGTATTTT.

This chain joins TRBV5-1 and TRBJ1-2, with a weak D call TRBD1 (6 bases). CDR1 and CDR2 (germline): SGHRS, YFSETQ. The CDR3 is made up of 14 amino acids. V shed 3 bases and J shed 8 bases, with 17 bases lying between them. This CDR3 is CASSSWTDEKGYTF. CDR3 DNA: TGCGCCAGCAGCTCCTGGACAGACGAGAAGGGCTACACCTTC.

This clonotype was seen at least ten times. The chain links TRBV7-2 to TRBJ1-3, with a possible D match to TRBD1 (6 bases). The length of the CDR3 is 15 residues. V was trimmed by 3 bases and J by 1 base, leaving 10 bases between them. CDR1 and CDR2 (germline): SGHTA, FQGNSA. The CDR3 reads CASSFLTGSGNTIYF. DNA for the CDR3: TGTGCCAGCAGCTTCTTAACAGGGTCTGGAAACACCATATATTTT.

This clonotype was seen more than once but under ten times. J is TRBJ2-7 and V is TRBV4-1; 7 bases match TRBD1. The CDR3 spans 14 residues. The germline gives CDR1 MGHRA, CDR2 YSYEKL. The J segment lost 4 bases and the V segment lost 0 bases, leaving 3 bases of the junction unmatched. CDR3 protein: CASSQDGTEYEQYF. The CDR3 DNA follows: TGCGCCAGCAGCCAAGATGGGACAGAATACGAGCAGTACTTC.

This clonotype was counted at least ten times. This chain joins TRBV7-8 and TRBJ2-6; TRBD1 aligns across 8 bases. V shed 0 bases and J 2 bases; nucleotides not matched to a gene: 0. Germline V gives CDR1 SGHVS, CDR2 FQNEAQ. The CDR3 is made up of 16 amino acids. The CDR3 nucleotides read TGTGCCAGCAGCTTAGCGACAGGGGCTGGGGCCAACGTCCTGACTTTC. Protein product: CASSLATGAGANVLTF.

CDR3 residues: CASSFSTANYGYTF. The CDR3 DNA reads TGTGCCAGCAGTTTCTCAACAGCTAACTATGGCTACACCTTC. The chain uses TRBV27 and TRBJ1-2; no clear D gene. With 3 bases removed from V and 0 bases from J, the gap between germline ends came to 8 bases. The germline V gene encodes CDR1 MNHEY and CDR2 SMNVEV (reference sequence). The CDR3 length is 14 residues.

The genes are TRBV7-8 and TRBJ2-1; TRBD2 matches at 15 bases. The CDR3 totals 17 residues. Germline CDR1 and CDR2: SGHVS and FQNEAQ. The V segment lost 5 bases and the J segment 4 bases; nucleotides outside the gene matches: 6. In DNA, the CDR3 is TGTGCCAGCAGCCCCGGACTAGCGGGGGGGGTATACAATGAGCAGTTCTTC. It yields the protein CASSPGLAGGVYNEQFF.

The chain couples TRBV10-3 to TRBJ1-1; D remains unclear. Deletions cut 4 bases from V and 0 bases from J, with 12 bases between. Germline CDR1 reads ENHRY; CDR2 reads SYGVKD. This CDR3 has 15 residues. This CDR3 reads CAISARERVNTEAFF. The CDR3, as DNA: TGTGCCATCAGTGCTCGGGAACGCGTGAACACTGAAGCTTTCTTT.